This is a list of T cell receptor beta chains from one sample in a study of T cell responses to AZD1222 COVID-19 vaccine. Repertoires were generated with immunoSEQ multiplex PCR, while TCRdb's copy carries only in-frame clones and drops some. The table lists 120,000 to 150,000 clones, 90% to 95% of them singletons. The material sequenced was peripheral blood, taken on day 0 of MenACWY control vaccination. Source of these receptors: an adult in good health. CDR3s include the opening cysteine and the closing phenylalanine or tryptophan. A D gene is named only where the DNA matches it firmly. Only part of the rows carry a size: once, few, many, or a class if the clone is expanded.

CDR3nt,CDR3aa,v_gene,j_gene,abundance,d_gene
TGTGCCATCAGTGAGTCGGGTGGGGGTCTTGGTGAAAAACTGTTTTTT,CAISESGGGLGEKLFF,TRBV10-3,TRBJ1-4,NA,NA
TGTGCCAGCAGCCCAGGGGTATCTGGGGCCAACGTCCTGACTTTC,CASSPGVSGANVLTF,TRBV7-3,TRBJ2-6,NA,NA
TGTGCCAGCAGCGATACTAGTGCCGGGGAGCTGTTTTTT,CASSDTSAGELFF,TRBV2,TRBJ2-2,few,NA
TGTGCCAGCAGTTATTATGACAGGGCCAGGAGCTCCTACAATGAGCAGTTCTTC,CASSYYDRARSSYNEQFF,TRBV28,TRBJ2-1,few,TRBD1
TGTGCCAGCAGCTTTACAGGGGGCGCGCCCGGGGAGCTGTTTTTT,CASSFTGGAPGELFF,TRBV7-9,TRBJ2-2,NA,TRBD1
TGTGCCAGTAGTAACAGGGTAGGGGAAAAACTGTTTTTT,CASSNRVGEKLFF,TRBV19,TRBJ1-4,NA,NA
TGTGCCAGCGGAGGGGGCGAGCAGTTCTTC,CASGGGEQFF,TRBV2,TRBJ2-1,many,NA
TGTGCCAGCTGCGAAATCCGGGACAGGGGTAATTCACCCCTCCACTTT,CASCEIRDRGNSPLHF,TRBV27,TRBJ1-6,once,TRBD1
TGTGCCAGTAAATCTTTATACCAGGGGGAGAACACCGGGGAGCTGTTTTTT,CASKSLYQGENTGELFF,TRBV19,TRBJ2-2,NA,TRBD1
TGCGCCAGCAGCCAAGGTCTGGGCTCTGGAAACACCATATATTTT,CASSQGLGSGNTIYF,TRBV4-3,TRBJ1-3,once,NA
TGCGCCAGCAGCGCGGGACAGGGGAACACCATATATTTT,CASSAGQGNTIYF,TRBV5-1,TRBJ1-3,NA,TRBD1
TGTGCCAGCAGCTTTAAACGACTAGCGGGAGGCACAGATACGCAGTATTTT,CASSFKRLAGGTDTQYF,TRBV13,TRBJ2-3,once,TRBD2
TGTGCCAGCAGCTTAAGGGCCGCAGGGACCCAGTACTTC,CASSLRAAGTQYF,TRBV7-2,TRBJ2-5,NA,NA
TGTGCCAGCAGCCAAGACCCTATTAGCACAGATACGCAGTATTTT,CASSQDPISTDTQYF,TRBV13,TRBJ2-3,NA,NA
TGTGCCAGCTCACCGGGGCGGGACAGGGGGTCAGATACGCAGTATTTT,CASSPGRDRGSDTQYF,TRBV18,TRBJ2-3,NA,TRBD1
TGCGCCAGCAGTGTTACAGGGGGCGGCGAGACCCAGTACTTC,CASSVTGGGETQYF,TRBV10-2,TRBJ2-5,NA,TRBD1
TGTGCCAGCAGCCTCTCCTATAATTCACCCCTCCACTTT,CASSLSYNSPLHF,TRBV4-2,TRBJ1-6,NA,NA
TGTGCCAGCTCACCCATGGGGGGAGGGCAGCCCCAGCATTTT,CASSPMGGGQPQHF,TRBV18,TRBJ1-5,NA,NA
TGTGCCAGCAGCGTAGAGGGACAGGGTTTAGGTTCACCCCTCCACTTT,CASSVEGQGLGSPLHF,TRBV9,TRBJ1-6,NA,TRBD1
TGTGCCAGCAGCTTCTCCGGACGGTGGACTGAAGCTTTCTTT,CASSFSGRWTEAFF,TRBV5-4,TRBJ1-1,NA,NA
TGTGCCAGCAGCCCAGCGGGGGGGCCTAACAATGAGCAGTTCTTC,CASSPAGGPNNEQFF,TRBV7-3,TRBJ2-1,NA,TRBD2
TGTGCCACCAGCCCCCCCGGGGCCGGGGACTATGGCTACACCTTC,CATSPPGAGDYGYTF,TRBV24-1,TRBJ1-2,NA,NA
TGTGCCAGCTCACCATCCGAGACAGTCGGCGAGCAGTACTTC,CASSPSETVGEQYF,TRBV18,TRBJ2-7,once,NA
TGTGCCAGTAGTACCGATCGACAGGGGATGAACACTGAAGCTTTCTTT,CASSTDRQGMNTEAFF,TRBV19,TRBJ1-1,NA,TRBD1
TGTGCCAGCAGTTTGAGGTGGGGGGATGAAGCTTTCTTT,CASSLRWGDEAFF,TRBV12-3/TRBV12-4,TRBJ1-1,NA,NA
TGTGCCAGCAGCTTAGGAGCGGGAGGGCCGGGGAATGAGCAGTTCTTC,CASSLGAGGPGNEQFF,TRBV11-3,TRBJ2-1,NA,TRBD2
TGTGCCAGCAGCTTGTGGGGGGCCAAAAACATTCAGTACTTC,CASSLWGAKNIQYF,TRBV5-6,TRBJ2-4,NA,NA
TGTGCCAGCAGTCAACCGCACATGAACACTGAAGCTTTCTTT,CASSQPHMNTEAFF,TRBV6-2/TRBV6-3,TRBJ1-1,NA,NA